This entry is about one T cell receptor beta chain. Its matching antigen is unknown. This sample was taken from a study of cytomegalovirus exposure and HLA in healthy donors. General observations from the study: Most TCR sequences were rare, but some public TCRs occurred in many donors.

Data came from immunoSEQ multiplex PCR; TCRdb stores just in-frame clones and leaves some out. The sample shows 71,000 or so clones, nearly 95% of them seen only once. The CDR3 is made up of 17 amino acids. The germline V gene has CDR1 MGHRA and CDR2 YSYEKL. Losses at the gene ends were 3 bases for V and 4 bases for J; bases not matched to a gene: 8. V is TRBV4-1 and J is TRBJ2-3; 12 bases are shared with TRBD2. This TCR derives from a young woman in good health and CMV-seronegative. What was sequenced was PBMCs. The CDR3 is CASSHEGLAGPPDTQYF. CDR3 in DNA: TGCGCCAGCAGCCATGAGGGACTAGCGGGCCCCCCAGATACGCAGTATTTT.